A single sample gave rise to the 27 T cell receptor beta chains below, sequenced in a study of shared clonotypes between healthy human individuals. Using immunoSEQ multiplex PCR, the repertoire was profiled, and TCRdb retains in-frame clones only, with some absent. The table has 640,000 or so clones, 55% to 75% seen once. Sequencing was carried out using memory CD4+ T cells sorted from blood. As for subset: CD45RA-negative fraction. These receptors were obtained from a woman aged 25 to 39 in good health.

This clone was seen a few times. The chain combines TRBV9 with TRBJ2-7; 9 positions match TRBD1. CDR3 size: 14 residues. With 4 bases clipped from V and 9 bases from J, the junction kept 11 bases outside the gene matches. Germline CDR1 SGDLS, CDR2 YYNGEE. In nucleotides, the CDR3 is TGTGCCAGCAGCCCAGGGACAGGGAGTTTGGCGCAGTACTTC. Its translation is CASSPGTGSLAQYF.

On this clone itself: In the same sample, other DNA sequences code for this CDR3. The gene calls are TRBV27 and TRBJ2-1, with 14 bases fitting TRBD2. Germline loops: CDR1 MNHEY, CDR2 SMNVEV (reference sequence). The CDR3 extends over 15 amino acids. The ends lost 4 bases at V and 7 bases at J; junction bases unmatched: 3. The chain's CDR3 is CASSSGTSGRNEQFF. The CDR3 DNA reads TGTGCCAGCAGTTCCGGGACTAGCGGGAGAAATGAGCAGTTCTTC.

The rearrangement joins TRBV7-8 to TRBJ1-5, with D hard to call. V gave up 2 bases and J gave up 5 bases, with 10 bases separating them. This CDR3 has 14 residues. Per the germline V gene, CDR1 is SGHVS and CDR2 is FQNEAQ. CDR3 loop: CASSLSVRDQPQHF. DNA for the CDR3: TGTGCCAGCAGCTTATCTGTGCGGGATCAGCCCCAGCATTTT.

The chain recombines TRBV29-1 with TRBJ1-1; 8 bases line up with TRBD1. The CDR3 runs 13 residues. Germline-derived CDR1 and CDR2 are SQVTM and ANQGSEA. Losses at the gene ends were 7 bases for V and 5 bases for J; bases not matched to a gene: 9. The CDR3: CSAWTGPGTEAFF. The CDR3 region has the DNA TGCAGCGCTTGGACAGGGCCTGGGACTGAAGCTTTCTTT.

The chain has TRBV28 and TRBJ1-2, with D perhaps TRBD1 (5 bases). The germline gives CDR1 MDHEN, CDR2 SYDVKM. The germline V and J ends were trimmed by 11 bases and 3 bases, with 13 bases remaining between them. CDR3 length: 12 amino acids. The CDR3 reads CASGAQDYGYTF. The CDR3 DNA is TGTGCCTCCGGGGCGCAAGACTATGGCTACACCTTC.

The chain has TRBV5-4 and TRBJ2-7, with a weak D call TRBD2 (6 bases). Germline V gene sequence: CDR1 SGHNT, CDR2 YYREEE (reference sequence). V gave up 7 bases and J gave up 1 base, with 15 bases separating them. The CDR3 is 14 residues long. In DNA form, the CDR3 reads TGTGCCAGCCGCCGGGACTTTGATTCCTACGAGCAGTACTTC. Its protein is CASRRDFDSYEQYF. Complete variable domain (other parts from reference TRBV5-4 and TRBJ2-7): ETGVTQSPTHLIKTRGQQVTLRCSSQSGHNTVSWYQQALGQGPQFIFQYYREEENGRGNFPPRFSGLQFPNYSSELNVNALELDDSALYLCASRRDFDSYEQYFGPGTRLTVT.

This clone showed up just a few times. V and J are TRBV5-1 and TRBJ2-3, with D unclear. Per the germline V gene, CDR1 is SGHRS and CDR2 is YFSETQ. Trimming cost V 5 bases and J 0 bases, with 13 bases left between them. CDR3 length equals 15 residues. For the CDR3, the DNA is TGCGCCAGCAGACTGGACGGGCGGAGCACAGATACGCAGTATTTT. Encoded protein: CASRLDGRSTDTQYF.

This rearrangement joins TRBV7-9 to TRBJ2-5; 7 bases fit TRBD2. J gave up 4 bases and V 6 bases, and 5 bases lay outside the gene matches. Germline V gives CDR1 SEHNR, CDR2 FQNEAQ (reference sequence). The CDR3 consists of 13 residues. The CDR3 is CASRGGAGETQYF. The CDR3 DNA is TGTGCCAGCAGGGGAGGGGCGGGAGAGACCCAGTACTTC.

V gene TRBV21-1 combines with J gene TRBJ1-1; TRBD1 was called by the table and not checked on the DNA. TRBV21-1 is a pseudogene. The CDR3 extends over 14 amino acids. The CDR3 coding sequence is TGTGCCAGCAGCAAACCCCGTGGAACAGGGAAAGCTTTCTTT. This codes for CASSKPRGTGKAFF.

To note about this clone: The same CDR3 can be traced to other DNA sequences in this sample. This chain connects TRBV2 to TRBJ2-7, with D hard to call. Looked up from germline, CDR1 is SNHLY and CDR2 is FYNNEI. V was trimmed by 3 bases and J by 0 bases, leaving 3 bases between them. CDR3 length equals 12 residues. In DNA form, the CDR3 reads TGTGCCAGCAGTGACCTCTCCTACGAGCAGTACTTC. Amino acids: CASSDLSYEQYF.

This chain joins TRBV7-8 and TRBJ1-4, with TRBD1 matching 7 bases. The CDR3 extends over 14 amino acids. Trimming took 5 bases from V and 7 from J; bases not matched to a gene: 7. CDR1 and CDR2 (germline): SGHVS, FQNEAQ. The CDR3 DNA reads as TGTGCCAGCAGCCTAAACACAGGGGTTGAAAAACTGTTTTTT. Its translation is CASSLNTGVEKLFF.

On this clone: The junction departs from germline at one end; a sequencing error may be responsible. Here the CDR3 reads CASSQDLAGGPRFHF. The CDR3, as DNA: TGTGCCAGCAGCCAAGATCTAGCGGGAGGGCCTCGGTTCCACTTC. This sequence joins TRBV14 and TRBJ2-7, with 12 positions matching TRBD2. Germline lookup yields CDR1 SGHDN and CDR2 FVKESK. This CDR3 has 15 residues.

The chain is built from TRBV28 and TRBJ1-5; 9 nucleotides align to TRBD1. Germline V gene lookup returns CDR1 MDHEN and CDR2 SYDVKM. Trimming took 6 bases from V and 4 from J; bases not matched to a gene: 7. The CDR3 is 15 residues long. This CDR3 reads CASSYSGTGNQPQHF. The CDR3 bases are TGTGCCAGCAGCTACTCCGGGACAGGGAATCAGCCCCAGCATTTT. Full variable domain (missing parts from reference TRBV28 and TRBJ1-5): DVKVTQSSRYLVKRTGEKVFLECVQDMDHENMFWYRQDPGLGLRLIYFSYDVKMKEKGDIPEGYSVSREKKERFSLILESASTNQTSMYLCASSYSGTGNQPQHFGDGTRLSIL.

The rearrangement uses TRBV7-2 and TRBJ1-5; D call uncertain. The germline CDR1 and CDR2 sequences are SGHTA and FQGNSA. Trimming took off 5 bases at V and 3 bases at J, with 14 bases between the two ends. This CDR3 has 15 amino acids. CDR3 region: CASSPSALVNQPQHF. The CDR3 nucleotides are TGTGCCAGCAGCCCCTCAGCCCTCGTCAATCAGCCCCAGCATTTT.

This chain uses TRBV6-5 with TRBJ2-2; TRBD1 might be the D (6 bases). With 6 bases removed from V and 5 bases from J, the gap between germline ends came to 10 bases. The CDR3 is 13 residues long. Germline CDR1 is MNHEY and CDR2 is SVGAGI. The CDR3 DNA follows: TGTGCCAGCAGCCCTGACAGGACCGGGGAGCTGTTTTTT. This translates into CASSPDRTGELFF.

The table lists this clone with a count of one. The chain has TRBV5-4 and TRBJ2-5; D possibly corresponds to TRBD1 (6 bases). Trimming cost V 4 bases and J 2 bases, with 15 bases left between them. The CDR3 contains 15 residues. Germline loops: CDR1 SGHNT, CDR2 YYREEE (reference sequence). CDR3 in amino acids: CASSRSVDRQETQYF. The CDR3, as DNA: TGTGCCAGCAGCCGAAGCGTCGACAGGCAAGAGACCCAGTACTTC.

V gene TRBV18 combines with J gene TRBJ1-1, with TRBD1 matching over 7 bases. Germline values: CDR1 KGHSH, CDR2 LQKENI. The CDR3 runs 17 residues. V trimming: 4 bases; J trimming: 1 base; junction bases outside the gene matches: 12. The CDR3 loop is CASSLRRDRGWNTEAFF. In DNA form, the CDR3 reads TGTGCCAGCTCACTCCGCCGGGACAGAGGGTGGAACACTGAAGCTTTCTTT.

The CDR3 DNA sequence: TGTGCCAGCAGGGTAGGGGGTAGCAATCAGCCCCAGCATTTT. It codes for CASRVGGSNQPQHF. The chain is built from TRBV6-5 and TRBJ1-5, with D perhaps matching TRBD1 (6 bases). With 6 bases removed from V and 0 bases from J, the gap between germline ends came to 9 bases. This CDR3 has 14 amino acids. Germline values: CDR1 MNHEY, CDR2 SVGAGI.

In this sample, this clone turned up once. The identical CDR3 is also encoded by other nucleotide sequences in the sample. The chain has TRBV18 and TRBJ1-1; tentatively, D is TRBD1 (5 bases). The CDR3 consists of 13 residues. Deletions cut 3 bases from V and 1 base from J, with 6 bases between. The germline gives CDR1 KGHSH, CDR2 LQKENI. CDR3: CASSPGGNTEAFF. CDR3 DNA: TGTGCCAGCTCACCCGGGGGGAACACTGAAGCTTTCTTT.

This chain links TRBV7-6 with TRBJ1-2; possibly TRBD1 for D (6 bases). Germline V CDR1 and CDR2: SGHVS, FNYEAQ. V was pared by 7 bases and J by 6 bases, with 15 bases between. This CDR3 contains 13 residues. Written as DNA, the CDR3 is TGTGCCAGCACCAAAACAGGGCTGGATGGCTACACCTTC. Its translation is CASTKTGLDGYTF.

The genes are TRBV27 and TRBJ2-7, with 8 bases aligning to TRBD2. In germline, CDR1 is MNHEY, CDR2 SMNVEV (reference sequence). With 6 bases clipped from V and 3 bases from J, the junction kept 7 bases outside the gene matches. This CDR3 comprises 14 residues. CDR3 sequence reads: CASSYRAGGYEQYF. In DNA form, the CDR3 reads TGTGCCAGCAGCTACCGGGCGGGGGGCTACGAGCAGTACTTC.

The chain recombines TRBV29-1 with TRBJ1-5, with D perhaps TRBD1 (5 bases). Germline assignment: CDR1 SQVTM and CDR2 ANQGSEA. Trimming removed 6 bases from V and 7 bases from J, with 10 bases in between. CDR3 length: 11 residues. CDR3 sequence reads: CSVQGLQPQHF. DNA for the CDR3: TGCAGCGTCCAGGGCTTGCAGCCCCAGCATTTT.

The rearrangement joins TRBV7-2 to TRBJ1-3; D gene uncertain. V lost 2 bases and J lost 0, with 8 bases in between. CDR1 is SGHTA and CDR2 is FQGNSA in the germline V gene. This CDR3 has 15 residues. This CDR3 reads CASSLSASSGNTIYF. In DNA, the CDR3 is TGTGCCAGCAGCTTAAGTGCTAGCTCTGGAAACACCATATATTTT. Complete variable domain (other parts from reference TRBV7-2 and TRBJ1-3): GAGVSQSPSNKVTEKGKDVELRCDPISGHTALYWYRQSLGQGLEFLIYFQGNSAPDKSGLPSDRFSAERTGGSVSTLTIQRTQQEDSAVYLCASSLSASSGNTIYFGEGSWLTVV.

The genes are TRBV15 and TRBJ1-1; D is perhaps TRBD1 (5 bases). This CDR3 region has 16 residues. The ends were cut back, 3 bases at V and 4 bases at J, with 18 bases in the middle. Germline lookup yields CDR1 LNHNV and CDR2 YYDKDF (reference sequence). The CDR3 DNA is TGTGCCACCAGCAGGGATACAGGAGCCCTGGGCACTGAAGCTTTCTTT. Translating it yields CATSRDTGALGTEAFF.

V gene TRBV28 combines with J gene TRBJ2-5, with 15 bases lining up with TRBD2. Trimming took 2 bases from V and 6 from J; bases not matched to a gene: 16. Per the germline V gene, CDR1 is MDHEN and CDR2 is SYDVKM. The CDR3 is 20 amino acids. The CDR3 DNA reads TGTGCCAGCAGTTTACCTAAGACCGGACTAGCGGGAGGGCCGTTACAGACCCAGTACTTC. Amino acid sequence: CASSLPKTGLAGGPLQTQYF.

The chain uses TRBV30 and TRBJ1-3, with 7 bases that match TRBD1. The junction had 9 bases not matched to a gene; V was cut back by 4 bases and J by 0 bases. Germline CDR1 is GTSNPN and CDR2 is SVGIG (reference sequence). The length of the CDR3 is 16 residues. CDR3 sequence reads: CAWTAGQAFSGNTIYF. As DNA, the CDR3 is TGTGCCTGGACTGCTGGACAGGCCTTCTCTGGAAACACCATATATTTT.

CDR3 nucleotides: TGCGCCAGCATCAAAGACGGCGGGGAGCTGTTTTTT. This gives the protein CASIKDGGELFF. The chain employs TRBV5-1 and TRBJ2-2; D remains ambiguous. The germline V gene encodes CDR1 SGHRS and CDR2 YFSETQ. The CDR3 loop spans 12 amino acids. Trimming took 6 bases from V and 7 from J, leaving 10 bases between them.